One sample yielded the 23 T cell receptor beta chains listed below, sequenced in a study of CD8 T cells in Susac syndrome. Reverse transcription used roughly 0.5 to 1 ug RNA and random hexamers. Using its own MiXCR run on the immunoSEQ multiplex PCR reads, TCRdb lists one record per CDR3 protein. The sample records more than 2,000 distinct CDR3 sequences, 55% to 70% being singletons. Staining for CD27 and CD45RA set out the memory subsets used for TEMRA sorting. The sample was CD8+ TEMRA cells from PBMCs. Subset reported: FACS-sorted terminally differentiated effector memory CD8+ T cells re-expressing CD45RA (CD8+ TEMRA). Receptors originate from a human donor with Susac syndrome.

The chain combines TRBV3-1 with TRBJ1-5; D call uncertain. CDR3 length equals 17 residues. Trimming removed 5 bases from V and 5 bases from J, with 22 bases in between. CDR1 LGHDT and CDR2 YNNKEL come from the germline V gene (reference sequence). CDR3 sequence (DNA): TGTGCCAGCAGCGAAAAGCATCATTTTTGGCATCATCAGCCCCAGCATTTT. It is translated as CASSEKHHFWHHQPQHF.

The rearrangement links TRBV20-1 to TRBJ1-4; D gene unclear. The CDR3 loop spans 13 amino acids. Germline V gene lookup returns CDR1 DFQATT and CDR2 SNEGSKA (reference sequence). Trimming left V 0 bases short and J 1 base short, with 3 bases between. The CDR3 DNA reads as TGCAGTGCTAGAGACCTAACTAATGAAAAACTGTTTTTT. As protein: CSARDLTNEKLFF.

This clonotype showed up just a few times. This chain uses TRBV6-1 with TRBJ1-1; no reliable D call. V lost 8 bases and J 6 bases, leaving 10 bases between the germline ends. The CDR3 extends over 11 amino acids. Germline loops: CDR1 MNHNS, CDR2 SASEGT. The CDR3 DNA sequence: TGTGCCAGCGGGAACGGGGCTGAAGCTTTCTTT. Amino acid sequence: CASGNGAEAFF.

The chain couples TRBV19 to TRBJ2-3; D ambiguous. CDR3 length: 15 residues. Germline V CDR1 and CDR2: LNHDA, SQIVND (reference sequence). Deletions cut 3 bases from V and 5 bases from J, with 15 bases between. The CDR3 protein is CASSIWLSLGDTQYF. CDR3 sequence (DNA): TGTGCCAGTAGTATTTGGCTTTCCCTCGGAGATACGCAGTATTTT.

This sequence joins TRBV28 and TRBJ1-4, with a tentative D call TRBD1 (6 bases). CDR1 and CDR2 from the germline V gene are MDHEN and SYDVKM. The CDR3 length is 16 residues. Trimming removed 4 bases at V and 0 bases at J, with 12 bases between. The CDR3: CASSSLEGATNEKLFF. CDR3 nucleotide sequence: TGTGCCAGCAGTTCGCTGGAGGGGGCAACTAATGAAAAACTGTTTTTT.

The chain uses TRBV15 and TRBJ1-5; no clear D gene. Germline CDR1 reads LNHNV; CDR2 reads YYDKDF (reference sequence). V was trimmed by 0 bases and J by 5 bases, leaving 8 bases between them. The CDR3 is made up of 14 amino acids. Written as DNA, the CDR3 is TGTGCCACCAGCAGAGAACTGGTAGATCAGCCCCAGCATTTT. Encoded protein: CATSRELVDQPQHF.

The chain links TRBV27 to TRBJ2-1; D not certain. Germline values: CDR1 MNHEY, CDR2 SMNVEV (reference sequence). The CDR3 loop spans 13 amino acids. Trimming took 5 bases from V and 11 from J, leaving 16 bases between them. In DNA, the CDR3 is TGTGCCAGCAGTGATTCGGACCAGTGGAAGCAGTTCTTC. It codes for CASSDSDQWKQFF.

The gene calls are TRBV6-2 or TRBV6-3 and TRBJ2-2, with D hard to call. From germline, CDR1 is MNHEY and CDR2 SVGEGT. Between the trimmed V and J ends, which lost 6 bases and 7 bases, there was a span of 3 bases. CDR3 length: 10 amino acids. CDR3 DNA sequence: TGTGCCAGCAGAGACGGGGAGCTGTTTTTT. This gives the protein CASRDGELFF.

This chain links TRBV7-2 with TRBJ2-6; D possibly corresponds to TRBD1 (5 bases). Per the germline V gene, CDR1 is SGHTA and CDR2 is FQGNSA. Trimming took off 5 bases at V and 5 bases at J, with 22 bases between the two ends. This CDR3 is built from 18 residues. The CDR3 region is CASSVGARRQSRANVLTF. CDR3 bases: TGTGCCAGCAGCGTTGGGGCGAGACGACAAAGTCGGGCCAACGTCCTGACTTTC.

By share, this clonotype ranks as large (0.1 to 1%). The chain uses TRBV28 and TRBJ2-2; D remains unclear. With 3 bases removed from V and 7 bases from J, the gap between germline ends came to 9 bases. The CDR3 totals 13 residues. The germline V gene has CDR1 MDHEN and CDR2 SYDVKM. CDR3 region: CASSFTPFGELFF. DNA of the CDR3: TGTGCCAGCAGTTTTACCCCGTTCGGGGAGCTGTTTTTT.

CDR3 region: CSARARRIYNEQFF. The CDR3 bases are TGCAGTGCTAGGGCCAGACGAATATACAATGAGCAGTTCTTC. The J gene is TRBJ2-1, the V gene TRBV20-1; the D is unclear. Trimming stripped 3 bases from V and 4 bases from J, with 13 bases between. Germline V CDR1 and CDR2: DFQATT, SNEGSKA (reference sequence). This CDR3 is 14 amino acids long.

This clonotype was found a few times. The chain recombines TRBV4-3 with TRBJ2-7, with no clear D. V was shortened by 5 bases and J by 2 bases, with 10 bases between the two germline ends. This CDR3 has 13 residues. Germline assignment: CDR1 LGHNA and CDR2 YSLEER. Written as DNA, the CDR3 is TGCGCCAGCAGCTCCGGATACCCCTACGAGCAGTACTTC. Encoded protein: CASSSGYPYEQYF.

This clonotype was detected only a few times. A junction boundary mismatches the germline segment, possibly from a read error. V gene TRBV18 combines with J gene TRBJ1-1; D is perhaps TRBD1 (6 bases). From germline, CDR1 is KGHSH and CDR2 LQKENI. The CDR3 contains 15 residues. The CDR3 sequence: CSSSTPQGQSTEAFF. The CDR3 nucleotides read TGTTCCAGCTCAACCCCCCAAGGACAGAGCACTGAAGCTTTCTTT.

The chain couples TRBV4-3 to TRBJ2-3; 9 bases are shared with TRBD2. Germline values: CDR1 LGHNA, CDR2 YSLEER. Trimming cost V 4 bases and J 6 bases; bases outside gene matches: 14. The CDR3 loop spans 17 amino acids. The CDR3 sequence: CASSPGLGLAPGDTQYF. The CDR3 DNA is TGCGCCAGCAGCCCGGGGCTGGGACTAGCCCCAGGGGATACGCAGTATTTT.

DNA of the CDR3: TGTGCCAGCAGCACAGGGGTTAGCACAGATACGCAGTATTTT. This gives the protein CASSTGVSTDTQYF. The chain carries TRBV5-4 and TRBJ2-3; 7 bases are shared with TRBD1. Trimming removed 4 bases from V and 0 bases from J; junction bases left unmatched: 2. Germline V CDR1 and CDR2: SGHNT, YYREEE (reference sequence). The CDR3 spans 14 residues.

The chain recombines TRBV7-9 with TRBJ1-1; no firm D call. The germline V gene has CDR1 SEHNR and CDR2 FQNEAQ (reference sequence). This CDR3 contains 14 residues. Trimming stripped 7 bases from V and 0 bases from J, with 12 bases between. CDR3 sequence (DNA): TGTGCCAGCATCCTGGACGGATTGAACACTGAAGCTTTCTTT. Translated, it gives CASILDGLNTEAFF.

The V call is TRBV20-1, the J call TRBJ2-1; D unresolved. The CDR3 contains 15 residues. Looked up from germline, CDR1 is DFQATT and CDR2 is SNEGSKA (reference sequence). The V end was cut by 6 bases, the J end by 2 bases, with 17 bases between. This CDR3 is CSALPLRPTYNEQFF. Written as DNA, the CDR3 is TGCAGTGCCCTCCCCCTTCGACCCACCTACAATGAGCAGTTCTTC.

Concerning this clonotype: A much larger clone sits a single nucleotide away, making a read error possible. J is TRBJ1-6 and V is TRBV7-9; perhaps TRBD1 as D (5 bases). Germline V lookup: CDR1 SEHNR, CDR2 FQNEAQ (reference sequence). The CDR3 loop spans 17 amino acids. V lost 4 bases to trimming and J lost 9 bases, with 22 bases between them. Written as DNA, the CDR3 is TGTGCCAGCAGCTCCCACGAGCCCCAGGGACTGCGTTCACCCCTCCACTTT. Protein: CASSSHEPQGLRSPLHF.

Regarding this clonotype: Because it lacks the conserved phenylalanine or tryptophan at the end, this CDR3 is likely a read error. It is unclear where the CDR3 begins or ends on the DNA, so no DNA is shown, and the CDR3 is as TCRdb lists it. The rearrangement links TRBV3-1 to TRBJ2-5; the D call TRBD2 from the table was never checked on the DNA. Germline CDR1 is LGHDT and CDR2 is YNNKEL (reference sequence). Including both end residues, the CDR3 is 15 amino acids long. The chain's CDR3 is CASSLRTSGRAPLYV.

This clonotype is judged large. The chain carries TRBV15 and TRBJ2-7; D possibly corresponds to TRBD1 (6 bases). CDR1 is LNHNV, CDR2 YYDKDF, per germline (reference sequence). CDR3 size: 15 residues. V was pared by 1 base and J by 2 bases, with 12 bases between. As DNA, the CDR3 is TGTGCCACCAGCAGAGGGGAAGGACAGACCTACGAGCAGTACTTC. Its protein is CATSRGEGQTYEQYF. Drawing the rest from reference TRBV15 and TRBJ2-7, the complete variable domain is DAMVIQNPRYQVTQFGKPVTLSCSQTLNHNVMYWYQQKSSQAPKLLFHYYDKDFNNEADTPDNFQSRRPNTSFCFLDIRSPGLGDTAMYLCATSRGEGQTYEQYFGPGTRLTVT.

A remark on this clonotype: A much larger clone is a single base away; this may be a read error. CDR3 nucleotides: TGTGCCTGCAGTTTAGTACTAGCGGGAGGGCTGTTAGAGACCCAGTACTTC. Translating gives CACSLVLAGGLLETQYF. This rearrangement joins TRBV28 to TRBJ2-5; 13 nucleotides match TRBD2. This CDR3 comprises 17 residues. Germline-derived CDR1 and CDR2 are MDHEN and SYDVKM.

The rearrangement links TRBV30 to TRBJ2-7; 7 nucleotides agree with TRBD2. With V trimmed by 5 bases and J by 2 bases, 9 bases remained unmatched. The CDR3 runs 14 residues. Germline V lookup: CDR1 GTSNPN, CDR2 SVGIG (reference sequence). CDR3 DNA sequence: TGTGCCTGGGTTCCCCAGGGAGGGACCTACGAGCAGTACTTC. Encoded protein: CAWVPQGGTYEQYF.

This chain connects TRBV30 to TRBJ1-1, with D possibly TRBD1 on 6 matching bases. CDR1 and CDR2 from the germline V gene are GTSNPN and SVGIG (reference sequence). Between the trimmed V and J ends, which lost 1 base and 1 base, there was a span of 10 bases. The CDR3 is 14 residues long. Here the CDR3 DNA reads TGTGCCTGGAGTGACCCGGGACAGAACACTGAAGCTTTCTTT. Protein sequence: CAWSDPGQNTEAFF. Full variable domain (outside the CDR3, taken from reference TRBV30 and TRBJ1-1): SQTIHQWPATLVQPVGSPLSLECTVEGTSNPNLYWYRQAAGRGLQLLFYSVGIGQISSEVPQNLSASRPQDRQFILSSKKLLLSDSGFYLCAWSDPGQNTEAFFGQGTRLTVV.